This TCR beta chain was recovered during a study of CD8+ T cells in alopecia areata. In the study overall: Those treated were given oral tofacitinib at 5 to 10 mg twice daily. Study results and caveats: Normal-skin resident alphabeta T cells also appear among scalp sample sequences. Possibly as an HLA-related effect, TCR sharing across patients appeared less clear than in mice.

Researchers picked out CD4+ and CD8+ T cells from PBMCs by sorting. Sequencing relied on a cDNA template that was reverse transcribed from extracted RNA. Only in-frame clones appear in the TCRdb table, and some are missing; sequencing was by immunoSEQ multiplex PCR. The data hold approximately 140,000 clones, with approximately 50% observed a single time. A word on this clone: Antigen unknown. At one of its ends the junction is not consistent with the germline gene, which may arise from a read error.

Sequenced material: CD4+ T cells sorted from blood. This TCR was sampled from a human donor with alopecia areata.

CDR3 loop: CASSLGLAGGSSEQYF. The CDR3 DNA follows: TGCGCCAGCAGCTTGGGACTAGCGGGAGGTTCCTCCGAGCAGTACTTC. The chain couples TRBV5-1 to TRBJ2-7; 13 nucleotides align to TRBD2. The CDR3 length is 16 residues. The germline V gene has CDR1 SGHRS and CDR2 YFSETQ.